This T cell receptor beta chain is from a study of CD8+CD57+ T cells in acquired aplastic anemia. About the research overall: Sorted cells (CD4+ and CD8+) yielded DNA amounts that averaged around 3.5 ug. General study results and limits: Around 27 CD8+ CDR3 sequences occurred in both the patients and the controls.

Genomic DNA, the template, was used for profiling of the TCR beta VDJ and CDR3. TCRdb analysed the reads with MiXCR anew, one entry per CDR3 protein. The sample yields around 150,000 distinct CDR3 sequences, around half seen once. Only patients with CD8+CD57+ cell expansion on flow cytometry were chosen for sequencing. There are 20 residues in the CDR3. Trimming left V 0 bases short and J 0 bases short, with 24 bases between. Germline V gene lookup returns CDR1 SGDLS and CDR2 YYNGEE. On this clonotype: Antigen specificity is unknown.

The chain recombines TRBV9 with TRBJ1-2; weak D call: TRBD1 (5 bases). What was sequenced was sorted CD4+, CD8+, or CD8+CD57+ T cells (not recorded which) from PBMCs. This receptor was obtained from a human donor with aplastic anemia. DNA for the CDR3: TGTGCCAGCAGCGTAGCTTCGCCCTACCACGGGGGTCTTGCTAACTATGGCTACACCTTC. Its protein product is CASSVASPYHGGLANYGYTF. Full variable domain (rest looked up from reference TRBV9 and TRBJ1-2): DSGVTQTPKHLITATGQRVTLRCSPRSGDLSVYWYQQSLDQGLQFLIQYYNGEERAKGNILERFSAQQFPDLHSELNLSSLELGDSALYFCASSVASPYHGGLANYGYTFGSGTRLTVV.